This T cell receptor beta chain was sequenced in a study of PD-L1 blockade in urothelial cancer. Time point defined: pretreatment peripheral blood. The diagnosis in patients was locally advanced or metastatic urothelial carcinoma. Produced via immunoSEQ multiplex PCR; TCRdb's table is partial and in-frame only. Here the sample spans around 70,000 clones, around 84% being singletons. The length of the CDR3 is 16 residues. The germline gives CDR1 SGHRS, CDR2 YFSETQ. V lost 5 bases to trimming and J lost 3 bases; unmatched junction nucleotides: 10. Specimen: PBMCs, collected around atezolizumab (anti-PD-L1) treatment. This TCR derives from a woman in her sixties or seventies with urothelial cancer. The chain recombines TRBV5-1 with TRBJ2-3; 9 bases fit TRBD1. In DNA form, the CDR3 reads TGCGCCAGCAGTTTCTCACAGGGGGCGAAAACAGATACGCAGTATTTT. Translation gives CASSFSQGAKTDTQYF.